Sequencing of this T cell receptor beta chain was carried out in a study of T cell changes during pregnancy in multiple sclerosis. CDR1 is SGHVS and CDR2 is FQNEAQ in the germline V gene. CDR3 length: 14 amino acids. Trimming removed 1 base from V and 10 bases from J, with 14 bases in between. TCRdb's table, derived via immunoSEQ multiplex PCR, lists solely in-frame clones and lacks some. The sample includes around 29,000 clones, around 94% of them seen just once. Material: CD8+ T cells from peripheral blood mononuclear cells, obtained before pregnancy. The sequence came from a female donor with multiple sclerosis, enrolled in a pregnancy study. The chain couples TRBV7-8 to TRBJ2-1; D is perhaps TRBD1 (6 bases). The CDR3 bases are TGTGCCAGCAGCTTAGGGCCAGGGGCGACAGAGCAGTTCTTC. It codes for CASSLGPGATEQFF.